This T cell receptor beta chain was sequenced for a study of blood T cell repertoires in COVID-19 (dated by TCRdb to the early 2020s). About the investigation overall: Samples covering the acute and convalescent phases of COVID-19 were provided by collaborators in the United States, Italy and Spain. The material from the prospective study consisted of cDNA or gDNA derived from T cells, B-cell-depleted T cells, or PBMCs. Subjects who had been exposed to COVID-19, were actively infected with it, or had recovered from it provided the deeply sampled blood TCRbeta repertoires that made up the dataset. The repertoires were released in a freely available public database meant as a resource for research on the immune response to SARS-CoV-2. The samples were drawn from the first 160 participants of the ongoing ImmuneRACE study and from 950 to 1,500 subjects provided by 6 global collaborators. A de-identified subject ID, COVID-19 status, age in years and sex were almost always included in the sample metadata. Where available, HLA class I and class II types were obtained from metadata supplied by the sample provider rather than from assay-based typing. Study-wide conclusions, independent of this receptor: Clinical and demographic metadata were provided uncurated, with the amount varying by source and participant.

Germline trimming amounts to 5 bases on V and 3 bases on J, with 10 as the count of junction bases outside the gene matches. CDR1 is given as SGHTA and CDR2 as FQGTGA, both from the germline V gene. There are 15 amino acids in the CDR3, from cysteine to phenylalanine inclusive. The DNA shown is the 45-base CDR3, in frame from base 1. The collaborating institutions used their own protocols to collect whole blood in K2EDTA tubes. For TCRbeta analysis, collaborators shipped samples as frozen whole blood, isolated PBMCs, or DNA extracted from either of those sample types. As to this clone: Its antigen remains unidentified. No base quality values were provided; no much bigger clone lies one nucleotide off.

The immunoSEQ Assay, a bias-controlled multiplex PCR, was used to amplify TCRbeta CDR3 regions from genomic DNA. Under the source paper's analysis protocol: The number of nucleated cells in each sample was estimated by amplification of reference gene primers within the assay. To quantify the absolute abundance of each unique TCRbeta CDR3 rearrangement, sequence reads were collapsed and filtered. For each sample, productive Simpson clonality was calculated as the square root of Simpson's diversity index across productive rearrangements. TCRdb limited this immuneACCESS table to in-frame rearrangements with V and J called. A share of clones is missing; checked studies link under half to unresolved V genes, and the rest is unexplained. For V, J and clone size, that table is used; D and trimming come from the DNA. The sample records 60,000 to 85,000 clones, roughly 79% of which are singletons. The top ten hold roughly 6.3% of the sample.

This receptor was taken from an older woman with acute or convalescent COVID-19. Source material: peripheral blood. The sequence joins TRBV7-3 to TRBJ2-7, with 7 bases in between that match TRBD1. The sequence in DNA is TGTGCCAGCAGCCCTGGACCGGACAGGTTCTACGAGCAGTACTTC. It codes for CASSPGPDRFYEQYF.